The clone carrying this T cell receptor (beta chain) has only a few counts. The target antigen is unknown. The data originate from a study of beta chain features in type 1 diabetes. Study results and limitations: Unsettled here was the matter of whether HLA type influences TCRB rearrangement. Amplification by PCR could prefer shorter templates, with the same effect in patients and controls. Compared to healthy donors, patients appeared to have naive, central memory and Treg TCRB repertoires that were more alike. Type 1 diabetes patients had TCRB CDR3s that were shorter (moderately but significantly so) in all four CD4+ subsets.

The investigators reverse transcribed all of the isolated RNA, so they sequenced expressed TCRB transcripts. Generated by immunoSEQ multiplex PCR, the TCRdb table keeps only in-frame clones and is missing some. The data hold 130,000 or so clones, with 9% observed a single time. The V gene lost 0 bases and the J gene lost 0 bases, with 12 bases spanning the gap. Per germline, CDR1 SGHTA and CDR2 FQGTGA. The CDR3 runs 16 residues. The origin of this receptor is a man aged 25-45 years with type 1 diabetes. This chain uses TRBV7-3 with TRBJ2-7; D uncertain. The source material was central memory CD4+ T cells from blood. The CDR3 coding sequence is TGTGCCAGCAGCTTAACTATGGCGGCGGTCTCCTACGAGCAGTACTTC. Its protein product is CASSLTMAAVSYEQYF. The complete variable domain, with remaining parts taken from reference TRBV7-3 and TRBJ2-7, reads GAGVSQTPSNKVTEKGKYVELRCDPISGHTALYWYRQSLGQGPEFLIYFQGTGAADDSGLPNDRFFAVRPEGSVSTLKIQRTERGDSAVYLCASSLTMAAVSYEQYFGPGTRLTVT.